What follows is one T cell receptor beta chain and its context. V was shortened by 1 base and J by 7 bases, with 5 bases between the two germline ends. This CDR3 region has 12 residues. The source of the sample is a study of blood T cell repertoires in COVID-19. Overall study: Acute and convalescent COVID-19 samples came from the United States, Italy and Spain. PBMCs, B-cell-depleted T cells, or T cells were the source of the cDNA or gDNA that made up the material.

Original analysis: Amplifying reference gene primers gave estimates of nucleated cell counts. Data came from immunoSEQ multiplex PCR; TCRdb stores just in-frame clones and leaves some out. That table furnishes V, J and clone size, whereas the DNA furnished D and trimming. The table includes about 120,000 clones, approximately 88% detected once. Sequenced input: peripheral blood. This sequence joins TRBV12-3 or TRBV12-4 and TRBJ2-4; maybe TRBD1 (5 bases). The clonotype comes from a woman aged 40 to 49 with acute or convalescent COVID-19. CDR3 sequence reads: CASSLEGNIQYF. The CDR3, as DNA: TGTGCCAGCAGTTTAGAGGGGAACATTCAGTACTTC.